One sample yielded the 13 T cell receptor beta chains listed below, sequenced in a study of blood T cell repertoires in COVID-19. TCRdb keeps only in-frame clones here, not all; method: immunoSEQ multiplex PCR. The sample shows over 95,000 clones, around 84% of them seen only once. Sequences were obtained from peripheral blood. The receptors were sampled from a man in his 70s with active or convalescent COVID-19.

The chain links TRBV28 to TRBJ1-1; 8 bases are shared with TRBD1. The length of the CDR3 is 16 residues. J was trimmed by 5 bases and V by 3 bases; bases with no gene match: 11. The germline CDR1 and CDR2 sequences are MDHEN and SYDVKM. CDR3 sequence (DNA): TGTGCCAGCAGTTTTATTGGGACAGGATGGCAGACTGAAGCTTTCTTT. Translated: CASSFIGTGWQTEAFF.

V gene TRBV5-1 combines with J gene TRBJ2-1; D might be TRBD2 (6 bases). The germline CDR1 and CDR2 sequences are SGHRS and YFSETQ. Trimming shortened V by 4 bases and J by 5 bases, and 13 bases separated the two germline ends. The CDR3 has 14 residues. The CDR3, as DNA: TGCGCCAGCAGCGGGGACTCCATCGACAATGAGCAGTTCTTC. This codes for CASSGDSIDNEQFF. The full variable domain, its missing parts supplied by reference TRBV5-1 and TRBJ2-1, is KAGVTQTPRYLIKTRGQQVTLSCSPISGHRSVSWYQQTPGQGLQFLFEYFSETQRNKGNFPGRFSGRQFSNSRSEMNVSTLELGDSALYLCASSGDSIDNEQFFGPGTRLTVL.

The V gene is TRBV7-8, the J gene TRBJ1-6; 7 bases agree with TRBD1. V gave up 0 bases and J gave up 9 bases; unmatched junction bases: 2. This CDR3 has 14 amino acids. Germline V CDR1 and CDR2: SGHVS, FQNEAQ. CDR3 sequence: CASSLATGTSPLHF. As DNA, the CDR3 is TGTGCCAGCAGCTTAGCGACAGGGACTTCACCCCTCCACTTT.

V gene TRBV27 combines with J gene TRBJ1-2; 9 bases align to TRBD1. Germline loops: CDR1 MNHEY, CDR2 SMNVEV (reference sequence). The ends lost 5 bases at V and 8 bases at J; junction bases unmatched: 12. The CDR3 covers 15 residues. In nucleotides, the CDR3 is TGTGCCAGCAGTAAGGACAGGGGAGGGGCAGAAGGCTACACCTTC. Amino acids: CASSKDRGGAEGYTF.

Of note for this clone: The same CDR3 is also encoded by other DNA sequences in this sample. CDR3 nucleotides: TGTGCCAGCTCGCGACAGGAAAATCAGCCCCAGCATTTT. It encodes CASSRQENQPQHF. The chain recombines TRBV18 with TRBJ1-5, with a weak D call TRBD1 (6 bases). V was pared by 6 bases and J by 4 bases, with 10 bases between. The CDR3 covers 13 residues. Per the germline V gene, CDR1 is KGHSH and CDR2 is LQKENI.

To note about this clone: The CDR3 end shows no conserved phenylalanine or tryptophan, and so a read error is likely. This chain joins TRBV6-2 or TRBV6-3 and TRBJ1-1; D possibly corresponds to TRBD1 (6 bases). This CDR3 region has 13 residues. Trimming cost V 5 bases and J 1 base, with 8 bases left between them. The germline V gene has CDR1 MNHEY and CDR2 SVGEGT. CDR3 amino acids: CASSHRENTEAFS. The CDR3, as DNA: TGTGCCAGCAGTCACAGGGAGAACACTGAAGCTTTCTCT.

This sequence joins TRBV2 and TRBJ1-3, with 7 nucleotides matching TRBD1. Germline assignment: CDR1 SNHLY and CDR2 FYNNEI. The V segment lost 6 bases and the J segment 3 bases; nucleotides outside the gene matches: 5. The CDR3 is made up of 14 amino acids. The CDR3 region is CASRPTGVGNTIYF. The CDR3, as DNA: TGTGCCAGCAGACCCACAGGGGTTGGAAACACCATATATTTT.

The CDR3 nucleotides are TGTGCCAGCAGCCCCCGGACAGGGAGTAGCGCTCAGCCCCAGCATTTT. As protein: CASSPRTGSSAQPQHF. The V call is TRBV28, the J call TRBJ1-5, with 8 nucleotides matching TRBD1. J was trimmed by 6 bases and V by 6 bases; bases with no gene match: 13. Germline-derived CDR1 and CDR2 are MDHEN and SYDVKM. The CDR3 runs 16 residues.

This clone was observed a few times. This rearrangement joins TRBV19 to TRBJ1-5, with D perhaps TRBD1 (6 bases). V shed 3 bases and J shed 5 bases, with 11 bases lying between them. CDR3 length: 14 residues. Germline CDR1 and CDR2: LNHDA and SQIVND (reference sequence). The CDR3 nucleotides read TGTGCCAGTAGTATGGCACAGGGTGATCAGCCCCAGCATTTT. Amino acid sequence: CASSMAQGDQPQHF.

This clone was observed once. The gene calls are TRBV7-2 and TRBJ2-6; TRBD1 agrees at 8 bases. Germline CDR1 SGHTA, CDR2 FQGNSA. The CDR3 loop spans 19 amino acids. Trimming took 4 bases from V and 4 from J; bases not matched to a gene: 15. CDR3 protein: CASSSDPRTGTKGANVLTF. The CDR3 region has the DNA TGTGCCAGCAGCTCCGATCCGAGGACAGGGACAAAGGGGGCCAACGTCCTGACTTTC.

There are a few counts of this clone. The rearrangement links TRBV2 to TRBJ1-4, with 12 bases identical to TRBD1. Germline V lookup: CDR1 SNHLY, CDR2 FYNNEI. The CDR3 has 15 amino acids. The J segment lost 3 bases and the V segment lost 6 bases, leaving 2 bases of the junction unmatched. In DNA, the CDR3 is TGTGCCAGCAGGGGACAGGGGGCTTCTAATGAAAAACTGTTTTTT. This codes for CASRGQGASNEKLFF. The entire variable domain, with the rest obtained from reference TRBV2 and TRBJ1-4, is as follows: EPEVTQTPSHQVTQMGQEVILRCVPISNHLYFYWYRQILGQKVEFLVSFYNNEISEKSEIFDDQFSVERPDGSNFTLKIRSTKLEDSAMYFCASRGQGASNEKLFFGSGTQLSVL.

This rearrangement joins TRBV11-1 to TRBJ2-1; D possibly corresponds to TRBD2 (7 bases). The CDR3 extends over 15 amino acids. Germline V CDR1 and CDR2: SGHAT, FQDESV (reference sequence). V dropped 6 bases and J dropped 0 bases, with 12 bases sitting between them. Written as DNA, the CDR3 is TGTGCCAGCAGTCTTCGGGGGGCCTCCTACAATGAGCAGTTCTTC. It translates to CASSLRGASYNEQFF.

V is TRBV5-4 and J is TRBJ1-2; D not certain. Between the trimmed V and J ends, which lost 0 bases and 4 bases, there was a span of 7 bases. The germline gives CDR1 SGHNT, CDR2 YYREEE (reference sequence). This CDR3 spans 13 amino acids. The CDR3, as DNA: TGTGCCAGCAGCTTGGTGACTTCCTATGGCTACACCTTC. Its protein is CASSLVTSYGYTF.